This T cell receptor (beta chain) was observed in a study of OX40 agonist ivuxolimab in advanced cancers. TCRdb's copy holds only in-frame clones and misses some; the assay was immunoSEQ multiplex PCR. The data contain 80,000 or so clones, over 85% of them singletons. Trimming cost V 4 bases and J 1 base, with 7 bases left between them. This CDR3 is built from 13 residues. Germline V gives CDR1 GTSNPN, CDR2 SVGIG (reference sequence). The sequences come from CD4+ or CD8+ T cells sorted from blood, collected in a trial of the OX40 agonist ivuxolimab. This clonotype was obtained from an adult with an advanced solid tumor such as melanoma, head and neck, liver or kidney cancer. The genes are TRBV30 and TRBJ2-2; D remains unclear. The DNA of the CDR3 is TGTGCCTGGACCCGACAGAACACCGGGGAGCTGTTTTTT. Its protein is CAWTRQNTGELFF.